This TCR beta chain originates from a study of blood T cell repertoires in COVID-19. Germline values: CDR1 MNHEY, CDR2 SVGEGT. The V and J ends lost 0 bases and 2 bases respectively, with 19 bases between them. The CDR3 is 19 residues long. This table comes from immunoSEQ multiplex PCR, and its TCRdb copy is limited to in-frame clones, with some not included. The table includes fewer than 400,000 clones, around 84% detected once. J is TRBJ1-4 and V is TRBV6-2 or TRBV6-3; D might be TRBD1 (5 bases). The sample taken for sequencing was peripheral blood. The receptor comes from a woman under 30 with acute or convalescent COVID-19. The CDR3 protein is CASSYSRLLSGPTNEKLFF. The CDR3 region has the DNA TGTGCCAGCAGTTACTCTCGCCTCCTTTCAGGGCCCACTAATGAAAAACTGTTTTTT.